The rows below give T cell receptor beta chains drawn from one sample of a study of blood T cells in healthy people across ages. TCRdb fed the 5' RACE reads into MiXCR, producing one record per CDR3 protein. The sample lists 1.5 million to 2 million distinct CDR3 sequences; around half were seen once. Sequencing input: blood. These receptors originate from a woman between 35 and 50 years old in good health. Both conserved end residues are part of each CDR3. The D gene is left open where the match is weak. Size is omitted from some rows. Given values are once, few, many or a class for expanded clones.

CDR3 length: 14
J gene: TRBJ2-7
D gene: NA
clone size: few
V gene: TRBV27
CDR3 DNA: TGTGCCAGCAGTTTGGTCGTGGGCACCAACGAGCAGTACTTC
CDR3 protein: CASSLVVGTNEQYF

CDR3 length: 14
J gene: TRBJ1-2
D gene: TRBD1
clone size: NA
V gene: TRBV7-9
CDR3 DNA: TGTGCCAGCACCAAGGACAGGGAGGATTCGGGCTACACCTTC
CDR3 protein: CASTKDREDSGYTF

CDR3 length: 18
J gene: TRBJ2-6
D gene: NA
clone size: few
V gene: TRBV20-1
CDR3 DNA: TGCAGTGCTAGGGACCCCGGACAGCACTACTCTGGGGCCAACGTCCTGACTTTC
CDR3 protein: CSARDPGQHYSGANVLTF

CDR3 length: 11
J gene: TRBJ2-1
D gene: NA
clone size: NA
V gene: TRBV10-3
CDR3 DNA: TGTGCCATCAGTGTGACACAAGAGCAGTTCTTC
CDR3 protein: CAISVTQEQFF

CDR3 length: 14
J gene: TRBJ1-1
D gene: NA
clone size: NA
V gene: TRBV12-3/TRBV12-4
CDR3 DNA: TGTGCCAGCAGCGATGACTGGGCTAACACTGAAGCTTTCTTT
CDR3 protein: CASSDDWANTEAFF

CDR3 length: 17
J gene: TRBJ2-1
D gene: TRBD1
clone size: NA
V gene: TRBV11-2
CDR3 DNA: TGTGCCAGCAGCTTTAGGGGACGACAGGGAGCCTACAATGAGCAGTTCTTC
CDR3 protein: CASSFRGRQGAYNEQFF

CDR3 length: 14
J gene: TRBJ2-3
D gene: TRBD2
clone size: NA
V gene: TRBV20-1
CDR3 DNA: TGCAGTGCTGGGCGGGGGACCTCTCGCGATACGCAGTATTTT
CDR3 protein: CSAGRGTSRDTQYF

CDR3 length: 14
J gene: TRBJ2-3
D gene: NA
clone size: few
V gene: TRBV28
CDR3 DNA: TGTGCCAGCAGTTCATACATACTTACGGATACGCAGTATTTT
CDR3 protein: CASSSYILTDTQYF

CDR3 length: 16
J gene: TRBJ2-1
D gene: NA
clone size: once
V gene: TRBV24-1
CDR3 DNA: TGTGCCACCAGTGATCCTCAAGGGGACTCCTACAATGAGCAGTTCTTC
CDR3 protein: CATSDPQGDSYNEQFF

CDR3 length: 14
J gene: TRBJ1-2
D gene: NA
clone size: few
V gene: TRBV29-1
CDR3 DNA: TGCAGCGTTGAAATAGGGACGCCAAACTATGGCTACACCTTC
CDR3 protein: CSVEIGTPNYGYTF

CDR3 length: 15
J gene: TRBJ2-1
D gene: TRBD1
clone size: NA
V gene: TRBV7-2
CDR3 DNA: TGTGCCAGCGGGATCTGGGACAGACTTTACAATGAGCAGTTCTTC
CDR3 protein: CASGIWDRLYNEQFF

CDR3 length: 13
J gene: TRBJ1-1
D gene: NA
clone size: NA
V gene: TRBV4-3
CDR3 DNA: TGCGCCAGCAGCCAAGAAAGATGGACTGAAGCTTTCTTT
CDR3 protein: CASSQERWTEAFF

CDR3 length: 15
J gene: TRBJ2-5
D gene: NA
clone size: NA
V gene: TRBV15
CDR3 DNA: TGTGCCACCAGCAGGAGAGGTCCAGGTACAGAGACCCAGTACTTC
CDR3 protein: CATSRRGPGTETQYF

CDR3 length: 12
J gene: TRBJ2-3
D gene: NA
clone size: NA
V gene: TRBV3-1
CDR3 DNA: TGTGCCAGCATCCAAGACACAGATACGCAGTATTTT
CDR3 protein: CASIQDTDTQYF

CDR3 length: 13
J gene: TRBJ2-7
D gene: NA
clone size: many
V gene: TRBV7-9
CDR3 DNA: TGTGCCAGCAGCCCGTCCGACTCCTACGAGCAGTACTTC
CDR3 protein: CASSPSDSYEQYF

CDR3 length: 13
J gene: TRBJ1-2
D gene: NA
clone size: few
V gene: TRBV12-3/TRBV12-4
CDR3 DNA: TGTGCCAGCAGGGGAAGGGATTACAATGGCTACACCTTC
CDR3 protein: CASRGRDYNGYTF

CDR3 length: 15
J gene: TRBJ2-7
D gene: NA
clone size: NA
V gene: TRBV9
CDR3 DNA: TGTGCCAGCAGCGGAACAGGGCTCGCTGGCTACGAGCAGTACTTC
CDR3 protein: CASSGTGLAGYEQYF

CDR3 length: 14
J gene: TRBJ2-1
D gene: NA
clone size: NA
V gene: TRBV20-1
CDR3 DNA: TGCAGTGCTGACCCCCTTAGCGCCATCAATGAGCAGTTCTTC
CDR3 protein: CSADPLSAINEQFF

CDR3 length: 14
J gene: TRBJ2-5
D gene: NA
clone size: NA
V gene: TRBV6-2/TRBV6-3
CDR3 DNA: TGTGCCAGCAGCCTGCGGGGATGGCAAGAGACCCAGTACTTC
CDR3 protein: CASSLRGWQETQYF

CDR3 length: 15
J gene: TRBJ1-2
D gene: NA
clone size: NA
V gene: TRBV12-3/TRBV12-4
CDR3 DNA: TGTGCCAGCAGTTTAGACACGGGGCGAACGATCGGCTACACCTTC
CDR3 protein: CASSLDTGRTIGYTF

CDR3 length: 16
J gene: TRBJ1-2
D gene: TRBD1
clone size: NA
V gene: TRBV5-5
CDR3 DNA: TGTGCCAGCAGCCTTACGGACAGGGTCCCTTCTATCGGCTACACCTTC
CDR3 protein: CASSLTDRVPSIGYTF

CDR3 length: 17
J gene: TRBJ2-5
D gene: NA
clone size: once
V gene: TRBV18
CDR3 DNA: TGTGCCAGCTCACCGCCGACAGTCAAAATGTACCAAGAGACCCAGTACTTC
CDR3 protein: CASSPPTVKMYQETQYF

CDR3 length: 13
J gene: TRBJ2-7
D gene: NA
clone size: few
V gene: TRBV28
CDR3 DNA: TGTGCCAGCAGTTTCGGGCAGCGCTACGAGCAGTACTTC
CDR3 protein: CASSFGQRYEQYF

CDR3 length: 22
J gene: TRBJ2-7
D gene: TRBD2
clone size: few
V gene: TRBV7-4
CDR3 DNA: TGTGCCAGCAGCTTTCACTACCCACCGCGAGGGAACAAAGAGCGGGGGGGCCGAAAGCAGTACTTC
CDR3 protein: CASSFHYPPRGNKERGGRKQYF

CDR3 length: 13
J gene: TRBJ1-5
D gene: NA
clone size: NA
V gene: TRBV18
CDR3 DNA: TGTGCCAGCTCACCAACAGTCAATCAGTCCCAGCATTTT
CDR3 protein: CASSPTVNQSQHF

CDR3 length: 15
J gene: TRBJ2-3
D gene: TRBD2
clone size: NA
V gene: TRBV20-1
CDR3 DNA: TGCAGTGCTTCGCCCACTAGCGGGGTCACAGATACGCAGTATTTT
CDR3 protein: CSASPTSGVTDTQYF

CDR3 length: 15
J gene: TRBJ2-3
D gene: NA
clone size: NA
V gene: TRBV5-1
CDR3 DNA: TGCGCCAGCAGCGGAACCAGCCTAGGTTCGGATACGCAGTATTTT
CDR3 protein: CASSGTSLGSDTQYF

CDR3 length: 14
J gene: TRBJ1-2
D gene: TRBD1
clone size: NA
V gene: TRBV7-9
CDR3 DNA: TGTGCCAGCAGCACAGGGACAGCCGCAGATGGCTACACCTTC
CDR3 protein: CASSTGTAADGYTF

CDR3 length: 16
J gene: TRBJ2-7
D gene: NA
clone size: few
V gene: TRBV3-1
CDR3 DNA: TGTGCCAGCAGCCGCAATACAGGTCTCGACTCCTACGAGCAGTACTTC
CDR3 protein: CASSRNTGLDSYEQYF

CDR3 length: 14
J gene: TRBJ2-3
D gene: NA
clone size: NA
V gene: TRBV25-1
CDR3 DNA: TGTGCCAGCAAAGGGGAGCTCCTCACAGATACGCAGTATTTT
CDR3 protein: CASKGELLTDTQYF

CDR3 length: 18
J gene: TRBJ2-5
D gene: NA
clone size: NA
V gene: TRBV6-1
CDR3 DNA: TGTGCCAGCAGCTCCCGGGGAAGTAGGGGCTCTAGGCAAGAGACCCAGTACTTC
CDR3 protein: CASSSRGSRGSRQETQYF

CDR3 length: 15
J gene: TRBJ1-4
D gene: NA
clone size: NA
V gene: TRBV9
CDR3 DNA: TGTGCCAGCAGCGTAGAAGCAGGGGACGGTGAAAAACTGTTTTTT
CDR3 protein: CASSVEAGDGEKLFF

CDR3 length: 15
J gene: TRBJ2-7
D gene: NA
clone size: few
V gene: TRBV7-9
CDR3 DNA: TGTGCCAGCAGCTTATGGGTCGGGGGGCCACAATCCTGGTACTTC
CDR3 protein: CASSLWVGGPQSWYF

CDR3 length: 14
J gene: TRBJ2-5
D gene: TRBD2
clone size: few
V gene: TRBV10-2
CDR3 DNA: TGCGCTAGCAGAGTAGCGGGGAAGGAAGAGACCCAGTACTTC
CDR3 protein: CASRVAGKEETQYF

CDR3 length: 14
J gene: TRBJ2-1
D gene: TRBD1
clone size: NA
V gene: TRBV6-1
CDR3 DNA: TGTGCCAGCAGTGGGACAGGCTCCTACAATGAGCAGTTCTTC
CDR3 protein: CASSGTGSYNEQFF

CDR3 length: 12
J gene: TRBJ1-5
D gene: NA
clone size: few
V gene: TRBV2
CDR3 DNA: TGTGCCAGCAGCCCTCGCAATCAGCCCCAGCATTTT
CDR3 protein: CASSPRNQPQHF

CDR3 length: 13
J gene: TRBJ2-3
D gene: NA
clone size: few
V gene: TRBV27
CDR3 DNA: TGTGCCAGCAGCCTGGGGGTTGAAGATACGCAGTATTTT
CDR3 protein: CASSLGVEDTQYF

CDR3 length: 16
J gene: TRBJ2-1
D gene: TRBD1
clone size: few
V gene: TRBV5-1
CDR3 DNA: TGCGCCAGCAGCTTGGCCGCTACAGGGGTCAGAGGGGAGCAGTTCTTC
CDR3 protein: CASSLAATGVRGEQFF

CDR3 length: 16
J gene: TRBJ2-5
D gene: TRBD2
clone size: NA
V gene: TRBV28
CDR3 DNA: TGTGCCAGCAGTTTATCAGCGGGGGGCCAGGAAGAGACCCAGTACTTC
CDR3 protein: CASSLSAGGQEETQYF

CDR3 length: 15
J gene: TRBJ2-1
D gene: NA
clone size: NA
V gene: TRBV5-6
CDR3 DNA: TGTGCCAGCAGCGCCCGCGGCCGACCCTACAATGAGCAGTTCTTC
CDR3 protein: CASSARGRPYNEQFF

CDR3 length: 14
J gene: TRBJ2-5
D gene: TRBD2
clone size: once
V gene: TRBV3-1
CDR3 DNA: TGTGCCAGCAGCCAACTGCGGGGGCAAGAGACCCAGTACTTC
CDR3 protein: CASSQLRGQETQYF

CDR3 length: 14
J gene: TRBJ2-1
D gene: TRBD1
clone size: NA
V gene: TRBV6-2/TRBV6-3
CDR3 DNA: TGTGCCAGCAGTTACCGGACAGGACCCCAAGAGCAGTTCTTC
CDR3 protein: CASSYRTGPQEQFF

CDR3 length: 12
J gene: TRBJ1-2
D gene: NA
clone size: few
V gene: TRBV28
CDR3 DNA: TGTGCCAGCACCACACTTATGGGAGGCTACACCTTC
CDR3 protein: CASTTLMGGYTF

CDR3 length: 15
J gene: TRBJ2-1
D gene: NA
clone size: few
V gene: TRBV7-2
CDR3 DNA: TGTGCCAGCAGCTTAGCGGGTCGCGTAGGGCATGAGCAGTTCTTC
CDR3 protein: CASSLAGRVGHEQFF

CDR3 length: 18
J gene: TRBJ2-3
D gene: NA
clone size: NA
V gene: TRBV6-2/TRBV6-3
CDR3 DNA: TGTGCCAGCAGTTACGTCCTTTCGGCAGGCGGGAACACAGATACGCAGTATTTT
CDR3 protein: CASSYVLSAGGNTDTQYF

CDR3 length: 14
J gene: TRBJ1-5
D gene: NA
clone size: few
V gene: TRBV12-3/TRBV12-4
CDR3 DNA: TGTGCCAGCAGTTTTGTCGGGGGCGGGCAGCCCCAGCATTTT
CDR3 protein: CASSFVGGGQPQHF

CDR3 length: 15
J gene: TRBJ2-1
D gene: NA
clone size: NA
V gene: TRBV20-1
CDR3 DNA: TGCAGTGCTAGAGTTCGAGGGGGGGCTAGAAATGAGCAGTTCTTC
CDR3 protein: CSARVRGGARNEQFF

CDR3 length: 16
J gene: TRBJ2-7
D gene: TRBD1
clone size: NA
V gene: TRBV5-1
CDR3 DNA: TGCACCAGCAGCTTGGGAAAACAGGGGGGTGCCTACGAGCAGTACTTC
CDR3 protein: CTSSLGKQGGAYEQYF

CDR3 length: 15
J gene: TRBJ1-4
D gene: NA
clone size: once
V gene: TRBV5-1
CDR3 DNA: TGCGCCAGCAGCTTGAAGAGGGGGTGGGGTGAAAAACTGTTTTTT
CDR3 protein: CASSLKRGWGEKLFF

CDR3 length: 15
J gene: TRBJ1-6
D gene: NA
clone size: NA
V gene: TRBV7-2
CDR3 DNA: TGTGCCAGCAGCTTAGAGGGCACTTCTATTTCACCCCTCCACTTT
CDR3 protein: CASSLEGTSISPLHF

CDR3 length: 17
J gene: TRBJ2-1
D gene: TRBD1
clone size: many
V gene: TRBV6-2/TRBV6-3
CDR3 DNA: TGTGCCAGCAGTTACACTTACAGGGGGAACTCCTACAATGAGCAGTTCTTC
CDR3 protein: CASSYTYRGNSYNEQFF

CDR3 length: 16
J gene: TRBJ2-7
D gene: TRBD2
clone size: NA
V gene: TRBV7-9
CDR3 DNA: TGTGCCAGCAGCCCTGGACTAGCGGGGGGATTCTACGAGCAGTACTTC
CDR3 protein: CASSPGLAGGFYEQYF

CDR3 length: 19
J gene: TRBJ2-3
D gene: TRBD2
clone size: few
V gene: TRBV5-1
CDR3 DNA: TGCGCCAGCGACTTCCTACAACCAACTAGCGGGGGGAGCACAGATACGCAGTATTTT
CDR3 protein: CASDFLQPTSGGSTDTQYF

CDR3 length: 14
J gene: TRBJ1-5
D gene: NA
clone size: once
V gene: TRBV7-8
CDR3 DNA: TGTGCCAGCAGCGTAGGACAGTCTGATCAGCCCCAGCATTTT
CDR3 protein: CASSVGQSDQPQHF